Below, 14 T cell receptor beta chains from the same sample are listed, as sequenced in a study of T cell changes during pregnancy in multiple sclerosis. Only in-frame clones appear in the TCRdb table, and some are missing; sequencing was by immunoSEQ multiplex PCR. This table has over 70,000 clones, around 94% appearing once. The sequences come from peripheral blood, collected in the third trimester of pregnancy. The receptors originated from a female donor with multiple sclerosis, enrolled in a pregnancy study.

This clone appeared a single time. This sequence joins TRBV6-1 and TRBJ1-1; 8 bases map to TRBD1. Germline V gives CDR1 MNHNS, CDR2 SASEGT. V shed 3 bases and J 5 bases; nucleotides not matched to a gene: 8. The length of the CDR3 is 15 residues. CDR3 DNA sequence: TGTGCCAGCAGTGACCACTCAGGGGGCAGAACTGAAGCTTTCTTT. Protein product: CASSDHSGGRTEAFF.

This chain connects TRBV9 to TRBJ2-7; no reliable D call. CDR1 and CDR2 from the germline V gene are SGDLS and YYNGEE. CDR3 length: 11 residues. V was trimmed by 5 bases and J by 1 base, leaving 4 bases between them. CDR3 loop: CASSRSYEQYF. Written as DNA, the CDR3 is TGTGCCAGCAGTAGATCCTACGAGCAGTACTTC. The full variable domain, its missing parts supplied by reference TRBV9 and TRBJ2-7, is DSGVTQTPKHLITATGQRVTLRCSPRSGDLSVYWYQQSLDQGLQFLIQYYNGEERAKGNILERFSAQQFPDLHSELNLSSLELGDSALYFCASSRSYEQYFGPGTRLTVT.

The chain combines TRBV28 with TRBJ2-2; 8 positions agree with TRBD1. The CDR3 is made up of 16 amino acids. The germline gives CDR1 MDHEN, CDR2 SYDVKM. Trimming took 3 bases from V and 6 from J; bases not matched to a gene: 9. CDR3 in DNA: TGTGCCAGCAGTTTGGCCCAGGGGGCAATGGCCGGGGAGCTGTTTTTT. As protein: CASSLAQGAMAGELFF.

The CDR3, as DNA: TGCGCCAGCAGCTTGACAGGGGCTCCCAATCAGCCCCAGCATTTT. Residues: CASSLTGAPNQPQHF. The chain joins TRBV5-1 to TRBJ1-5, with 7 bases aligning to TRBD1. Germline CDR1 SGHRS, CDR2 YFSETQ. CDR3 length equals 15 residues. V lost 1 base and J lost 3; bases outside the gene matches: 4.

This clone was observed a single time. This rearrangement joins TRBV4-1 to TRBJ2-3; perhaps TRBD1 as D (6 bases). Looked up from germline, CDR1 is MGHRA and CDR2 is YSYEKL. The CDR3 consists of 18 residues. The germline V and J ends were trimmed by 0 bases and 3 bases, with 19 bases remaining between them. Written as DNA, the CDR3 is TGCGCCAGCAGCCAAGATCTTCGGGCGTCAGGGGCTACAGATACGCAGTATTTT. Translating gives CASSQDLRASGATDTQYF.

CDR3 coding DNA: TGTGCCAGCAGCTTAGGGCCCGGGACTAGCGGCTCCTACGAGCAGTACTTC. Protein product: CASSLGPGTSGSYEQYF. This chain joins TRBV13 and TRBJ2-7; TRBD2 aligns across 11 bases. Germline loops: CDR1 PRHDT, CDR2 FYEKMQ (reference sequence). The CDR3 is 17 residues long. V gave up 0 bases and J gave up 0 bases; unmatched junction bases: 4.

V usage is TRBV2 and J usage is TRBJ2-3; the match to TRBD2 covers 10 bases. This CDR3 contains 15 residues. Losses at the gene ends were 8 bases for V and 4 bases for J; bases not matched to a gene: 9. Germline CDR1 is SNHLY and CDR2 is FYNNEI. CDR3 loop: CASLLLAGAADTQYF. In DNA, the CDR3 is TGTGCCAGCTTATTGCTAGCGGGAGCCGCAGATACGCAGTATTTT.

This clone was seen a few times. The V gene is TRBV27, the J gene TRBJ2-7; D is ambiguous. This CDR3 has 13 residues. V lost 3 bases, J lost 2 bases, and 8 bases lay in between. The germline V gene has CDR1 MNHEY and CDR2 SMNVEV (reference sequence). CDR3 region: CASSLRWAYEQYF. As DNA, the CDR3 is TGTGCCAGCAGTTTGAGGTGGGCCTACGAGCAGTACTTC.

Written as DNA, the CDR3 is TGTGCCAGCAGCTCAGCCGGGGACTACTCCTACGAGCAGTACTTC. Translating it yields CASSSAGDYSYEQYF. The V call is TRBV5-4, the J call TRBJ2-7; 7 nucleotides align to TRBD2. The germline gives CDR1 SGHNT, CDR2 YYREEE (reference sequence). The J segment lost 0 bases and the V segment lost 3 bases, leaving 6 bases of the junction unmatched. The CDR3 contains 15 residues.

The V and J genes are TRBV7-6 and TRBJ2-7; the match to TRBD2 covers 10 bases. There are 14 residues in the CDR3. In germline, CDR1 is SGHVS, CDR2 FNYEAQ. J gave up 7 bases and V 1 base, and 4 bases lay outside the gene matches. The CDR3 DNA follows: TGTGCCAGCAGCTTAGAACTAGCGGGAAGGGAGCAGTACTTC. This sequence encodes CASSLELAGREQYF.

This chain uses TRBV30 with TRBJ1-1, with D possibly TRBD1 on 6 matching bases. The CDR3 contains 14 residues. Germline V gene sequence: CDR1 GTSNPN, CDR2 SVGIG (reference sequence). V shed 2 bases and J shed 3 bases, with 13 bases lying between them. Written as DNA, the CDR3 is TGTGCCTGGAGTTTCGGGGGGCGGTACACTGAAGCTTTCTTT. This codes for CAWSFGGRYTEAFF.

The V and J genes are TRBV6-5 and TRBJ2-7; 8 nucleotides agree with TRBD1. V lost 6 bases and J lost 4; bases outside the gene matches: 11. The CDR3 totals 15 residues. Per germline, CDR1 MNHEY and CDR2 SVGAGI. CDR3 bases: TGTGCCAGCAGCCGGACAGGGCCGTTAAAATACGAGCAGTACTTC. Residues: CASSRTGPLKYEQYF.

The genes are TRBV7-2 and TRBJ2-1, with D possibly TRBD1 on 5 matching bases. Germline V CDR1 and CDR2: SGHTA, FQGNSA. The CDR3 loop spans 17 amino acids. Trimming pared 5 bases from V and 2 bases from J, leaving 19 bases between. The CDR3 spells CASSVSIGAAPYNEQFF. The CDR3 coding sequence is TGTGCCAGCAGCGTTAGCATAGGGGCGGCACCCTACAATGAGCAGTTCTTC.

The chain joins TRBV7-2 to TRBJ1-1, with 8 positions matching TRBD1. The CDR3 is made up of 15 amino acids. In germline, CDR1 is SGHTA, CDR2 FQGNSA. J gave up 3 bases and V 1 base, and 4 bases lay outside the gene matches. The CDR3 is CASSLGTGGYTEAFF. As DNA, the CDR3 is TGTGCCAGCAGCTTAGGAACAGGGGGGTACACTGAAGCTTTCTTT.